Listed here is a single T cell receptor (beta chain). The data were taken from a study of T cells in Graves' hyperthyroidism and ophthalmopathy. Amplification of TCR beta CDR3 regions used RNA as the template. The HTBI primer set was used in a first-round RT-PCR of the TCR CDR3. TCRdb ran MiXCR on the multiplex PCR reads and lists one entry per CDR3 protein. The sample includes roughly 250,000 distinct CDR3 sequences, 16% of them seen just once. Sequencing was carried out using blood. The TCR sequence derives from a woman aged 18-30 years with Graves' ophthalmopathy.

The chain's CDR3 is CASSFGTGGYTF. CDR3 sequence (DNA): TGTGCCAGTAGCTTCGGGACGGGTGGCTACACCTTC. This rearrangement joins TRBV19 to TRBJ1-2, with D maybe TRBD1 (5 bases). The CDR3 has 12 residues. The germline CDR1 and CDR2 sequences are LNHDA and SQIVND (reference sequence). Trimming removed 6 bases at V and 7 bases at J, with 12 bases between. Full variable domain (outside the CDR3, taken from reference TRBV19 and TRBJ1-2): DGGITQSPKYLFRKEGQNVTLSCEQNLNHDAMYWYRQDPGQGLRLIYYSQIVNDFQKGDIAEGYSVSREKKESFPLTVTSAQKNPTAFYLCASSFGTGGYTFGSGTRLTVV.